This paragraph covers one T cell receptor (beta chain) sequence. Its antigen remains unidentified. The sample holds no much larger clone one base away, and base qualities are not on file. These data come from a study of T cell responses to AZD1222 COVID-19 vaccine (dated by TCRdb to the early 2020s). Regarding the research as a whole: AZD1222 recipients whose second dose came at about 4 weeks and those whose second dose came at about 12 weeks were combined into one group, since spike-specific TCR depth and breadth did not differ between the two schedules. A total of just over 230 trial participants underwent TCR sequencing, of whom roughly 210 had received two doses of AZD1222 and some 26 had received two doses of the MenACWY control vaccine. Trial participants were enrolled by age into subgroups of 18-55, 56-69 and 70-plus years, and around 140, 26 and 57 TCR-sequenced participants, respectively, were included in these subgroups. Study-wide findings and limitations: Only a handful of AZD1222 recipients were SARS-CoV-2 seropositive at baseline, limiting conclusions about previously exposed vaccinees. The vaccine-associated CD4 TCRs covered the entire spike protein, and the dominant responses fell in regions 160-218 and 743-854. Reportedly, almost half of the unique spike-specific TCRs recognized epitopes lying outside the regions that are mutated in the B.1.351 and B.1.1.7 variants. Because no day 14 peak-response samples were available, the repertoires could be characterized only after the peak T cell response. In the small 56-69-year group, the increase in depth fell short of significance, most likely because of low power. After two AZD1222 doses, spike-specific TCR breadth and depth were significantly higher than at day 0 and than in MenACWY recipients. Participants were mostly white British, with more females than males. The authors suggested clonal diversity may have been underestimated.

The sample's time point label, in plain terms: baseline before first vaccination. The vaccinee samples were drawn from two UK trials, COV001 and COV002, one of which was a single-blind randomized controlled phase 2/3 trial testing AZD1222 (ChAdOx1 nCoV-19) in healthy adults. For TCRbeta chain sequencing, PBMC samples from trial participants were taken at day 0 and at day 28 after the second dose. CDR1 and CDR2 are drawn from the germline V gene: MGHRA, YSYEKL. Relative to germline, V is 1 base shorter and J is 4 bases shorter, with 10 bases between their ends. There are 14 amino acids in the CDR3, from cysteine to phenylalanine inclusive. The CDR3 DNA has 42 bases and is translated from base 1. The CDR3 regions of human TCRbeta chains were analyzed by immunosequencing. The authors' pipeline ran thus. Repertoire TCRs were matched against a reference library of SARS-CoV-2-specific TCRs generated with the MIRA antigen-specificity platform. Breadth meant the fraction of unique TCRs that were SARS-CoV-2-associated, whereas depth meant the fraction of total T cells that were SARS-CoV-2-associated. Using the MIRA data, each spike-specific TCR was assigned both to the spike region to which the TCR was reactive and to a CD4 or CD8 class. Log10-transformed breadth and depth values were compared by one-way ANOVA with Sidak's multiple comparisons tests. This immuneACCESS table, as held by TCRdb, lists in-frame sequences with V and J called but not all clones. Of the missing ones, under half trace to an unresolved V gene in checked studies; the others have no known cause. That table supplies the V and J calls and clone size; D and trimming were determined from the DNA. The sample table holds roughly 260,000 clones, of which approximately 93% were seen once. Roughly 0.51% of the sample belongs to the ten largest clones.

The specimen was peripheral blood, collected on day 0 of AZD1222 vaccination. The receptor was derived from an adult in good health. The chain was built from TRBV4-1 and TRBJ1-2, with a weak D call of TRBD1 (5 bases match). The CDR3 amino acid sequence is: CASSQGAGIYGYTF. Read as DNA, the sequence is TGCGCCAGCAGCCAAGGGGCAGGGATCTATGGCTACACCTTC.